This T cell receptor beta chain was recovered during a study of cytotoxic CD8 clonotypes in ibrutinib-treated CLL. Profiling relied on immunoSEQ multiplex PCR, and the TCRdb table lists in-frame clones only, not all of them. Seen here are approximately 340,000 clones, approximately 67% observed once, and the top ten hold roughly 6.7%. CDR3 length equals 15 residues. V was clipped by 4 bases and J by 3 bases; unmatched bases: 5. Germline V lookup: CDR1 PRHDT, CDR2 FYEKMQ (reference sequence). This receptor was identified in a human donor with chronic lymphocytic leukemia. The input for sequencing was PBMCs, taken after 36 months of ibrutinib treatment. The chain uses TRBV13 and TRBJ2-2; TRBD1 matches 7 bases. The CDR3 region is CASSSRDSYTGELFF. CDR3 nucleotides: TGTGCCAGCAGCTCCCGGGACAGCTACACCGGGGAGCTGTTTTTT.